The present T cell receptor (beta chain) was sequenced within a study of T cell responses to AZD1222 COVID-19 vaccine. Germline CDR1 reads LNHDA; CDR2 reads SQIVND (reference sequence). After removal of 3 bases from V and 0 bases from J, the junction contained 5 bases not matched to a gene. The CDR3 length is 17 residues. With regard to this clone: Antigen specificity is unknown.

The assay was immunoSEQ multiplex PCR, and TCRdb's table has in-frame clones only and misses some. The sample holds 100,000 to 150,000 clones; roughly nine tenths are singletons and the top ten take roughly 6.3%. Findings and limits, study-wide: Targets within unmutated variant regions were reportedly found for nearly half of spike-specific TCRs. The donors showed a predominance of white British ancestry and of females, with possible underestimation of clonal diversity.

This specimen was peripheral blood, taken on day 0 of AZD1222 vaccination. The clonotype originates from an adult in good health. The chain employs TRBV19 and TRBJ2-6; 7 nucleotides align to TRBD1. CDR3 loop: CASSMTGRGSGANVLTF. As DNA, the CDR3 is TGTGCCAGTAGTATGACAGGGCGAGGCTCTGGGGCCAACGTCCTGACTTTC.